The clone carrying this T cell receptor beta chain was seen a handful of times. Its antigen is as yet unknown. With a J-beta primer mix and a sample-barcoded 5' primer, a second PCR ran about 7 to 12 cycles. Carrying 12 random nucleotides, a template-switch adaptor labeled each individual cDNA molecule. TCRdb re-analysed the 5' RACE reads in MiXCR, keeping a single row per CDR3 protein. The sample consists of around 500,000 distinct CDR3 sequences, about 45% of them appearing once. The CDR3 loop spans 14 amino acids. Per the germline V gene, CDR1 is SGHTA and CDR2 is FQGNSA. This sample was taken from a study of blood T cells in healthy people across ages. Study outcomes and limitations: Fewer expanded clones and more diversity marked long-lived versus aged donors. Bulk PBMC profiling left naive and antigen-experienced comparisons inconclusive. Observed TCR beta diversity showed a strong correlation with the percentage of naive T cells as measured by flow cytometry.

The TCR was taken from a man older than 75 in good health. The chain uses TRBV7-2 and TRBJ2-7, with TRBD2 identical over 8 bases. The J call is in doubt because the DNA end fits TRBJ2-5 better. Material for sequencing was blood. The DNA of the CDR3 is TGTGCCAGCAGCTTAACGGGGGGGCCAGGGACCCAGTACTTC. Protein product: CASSLTGGPGTQYF.